This T cell receptor (beta chain) was observed in a study of siplizumab effects on memory and regulatory T cells. Study-wide findings and caveats: Siplizumab significantly reduced alloreactive sequences traceable to unstimulated CD4+ memory cells. Proliferating siplizumab-culture Treg suppressive function went unconfirmed. Apparently key alloresponse contributors, naive T cells also seemed more diverse than memory cells.

V lost 3 bases and J 4 bases, leaving 6 bases between the germline ends. CDR3 length: 13 amino acids. Germline CDR1 is MNHEY and CDR2 is SMNVEV (reference sequence). TCRdb keeps only in-frame clones here, not all; method: immunoSEQ multiplex PCR. Among 75,000 to 95,000 clones, more than 80% were seen once, and the ten largest hold roughly 14%. Notes on this clone: Its antigen is as yet unknown.

The clonotype originates from a human donor in good health. The specimen sequenced was CD4+ T cells sorted from blood. This chain connects TRBV27 to TRBJ1-4; D remains unclear. This chain's CDR3 is CASSFGRNEKLFF. The CDR3 nucleotides read TGTGCCAGCAGTTTTGGGCGTAATGAAAAACTGTTTTTT.